This is a list of T cell receptor beta chains from one sample in a study of T cell responses to AZD1222 COVID-19 vaccine. Only in-frame clones appear in the TCRdb table, and some are missing; sequencing was by immunoSEQ multiplex PCR. The table includes roughly 100,000 clones, over 75% detected once. The starting material was peripheral blood, obtained on day 0 of AZD1222 vaccination. The receptors derive from an adult in good health. The CDR3 runs from the conserved cysteine through the conserved F or W. The D gene is left open where the match is weak. A clone size is listed for some rows: how often the clone was seen (once, few, many), or a class if it is expanded.

abundance	d_gene	v_gene	j_gene	CDR3aa
NA	NA	TRBV11-2	TRBJ2-5	CASSSLGLVGGPTQYF
NA	NA	TRBV10-3	TRBJ1-5	CAGPTATYSNQPQHF
NA	NA	TRBV18	TRBJ2-7	CASSPLGVGEQYF
few	NA	TRBV7-9	TRBJ1-1	CASSLAYNPNTEAFF
NA	NA	TRBV19	TRBJ2-1	CASSIDRQINEQFF
NA	TRBD2	TRBV3-1/TRBV3-2	TRBJ2-7	CASSLPRGRGGGYEQYF
once	NA	TRBV12-3/TRBV12-4	TRBJ1-4	CASSFRDNEKLFF
NA	NA	TRBV30	TRBJ2-7	CAWSKVGRPYEQYF
NA	NA	TRBV19	TRBJ2-3	CASNVQGTDTQYF
NA	TRBD1	TRBV6-6	TRBJ1-5	CASSYSPTGGNQPQHF
NA	NA	TRBV5-4	TRBJ2-3	CASSLNGGESTDTQYF
NA	NA	TRBV19	TRBJ2-3	CASSQVGTDTQYF
NA	NA	TRBV15	TRBJ2-3	CATSRDPGDTQYF
NA	TRBD1	TRBV19	TRBJ1-2	CASSMGQGGGYTF
once	NA	TRBV6-5	TRBJ1-2	CASSYFAGAVNGYTF
NA	NA	TRBV7-9	TRBJ1-2	CASSLSAVRDGYTF
NA	NA	TRBV10-2	TRBJ1-1	CASGSNKNTEAFF
few	TRBD1	TRBV27	TRBJ2-4	CASRAGTGGAKWYF
NA	NA	TRBV6-5	TRBJ2-3	CASSYGGWGTDTQYF
NA	TRBD2	TRBV7-9	TRBJ2-1	CASSWGGDNEQFF
NA	TRBD1	TRBV4-2	TRBJ1-5	CASSQEGQGYQPQHF
NA	TRBD2	TRBV12-5	TRBJ2-3	CASGTLAGSTDTQYF
NA	TRBD1	TRBV19	TRBJ1-1	CASSIRGLGNTEAFF
once	NA	TRBV2	TRBJ2-3	CASSERTRGGYRTDTQYF
NA	NA	TRBV11-3	TRBJ2-1	CASSLVGGSPSDEQFF
NA	TRBD1	TRBV7-9	TRBJ1-5	CASSLQGQPQHF
NA	TRBD1	TRBV5-6	TRBJ1-1	CASNDRGLRNTEAFF
NA	NA	TRBV27	TRBJ2-7	CASSPTQDRKGHEQYF
once	NA	TRBV3-1/TRBV3-2	TRBJ1-2	CASSPATGDYGYTF
NA	TRBD1	TRBV18	TRBJ1-1	CASSTTTGLNTEAFF
NA	TRBD1	TRBV3-1/TRBV3-2	TRBJ1-2	CASSRGQGVGAYGYTF
NA	TRBD2	TRBV19	TRBJ2-3	CASSIDTSGGYTDTQYF
NA	TRBD2	TRBV7-9	TRBJ2-2	CASSRTSGNTGELFF
NA	NA	TRBV5-1	TRBJ1-4	CASSVSPGNEKLFF
NA	TRBD1	TRBV6-1	TRBJ1-2	CASSDYSPLTGGRGYTF
NA	NA	TRBV3-1/TRBV3-2	TRBJ1-1	CASSQDQSNTLKAFF
NA	NA	TRBV15	TRBJ2-7	CATSRDRATIHEQYF
once	NA	TRBV3-1/TRBV3-2	TRBJ1-5	CASSQRGLNQPQHF
few	NA	TRBV24-1	TRBJ2-7	CATSDFGYEQYF
NA	NA	TRBV30	TRBJ2-1	CAWGQEAPEQFF